A single sample gave rise to the 27 T cell receptor beta chains below, sequenced in a study of cytomegalovirus exposure and HLA in healthy donors. Measured with immunoSEQ multiplex PCR; TCRdb has only the in-frame clones, and not every one. The sample consists of around 220,000 clones, approximately 88% of them appearing once. The sample taken for sequencing was PBMCs. These receptors were taken from a woman in her 30s in good health and CMV-seropositive.

The V and J genes are TRBV9 and TRBJ2-1, with D possibly being TRBD2 (5 bases). The germline gives CDR1 SGDLS, CDR2 YYNGEE. This CDR3 contains 15 residues. The germline V and J ends were trimmed by 4 bases and 10 bases, with 21 bases remaining between them. Here the CDR3 DNA reads TGTGCCAGCAGCCCGACGGGGTGGGTTGATTTGGAGCAGTTCTTC. Amino acids: CASSPTGWVDLEQFF.

This chain joins TRBV29-1 and TRBJ1-1, with 9 bases aligning to TRBD1. Trimming removed 7 bases from V and 1 base from J; junction bases left unmatched: 4. This CDR3 region has 13 residues. From germline, CDR1 is SQVTM and CDR2 ANQGSEA. The CDR3: CSAWDRENTEAFF. CDR3 DNA sequence: TGCAGCGCTTGGGACAGGGAGAACACTGAAGCTTTCTTT. Filled out from reference TRBV29-1 and TRBJ1-1, the complete variable domain reads SAVISQKPSRDICQRGTSLTIQCQVDSQVTMMFWYRQQPGQSLTLIATANQGSEATYESGFVIDKFPISRPNLTFSTLTVSNMSPEDSSIYLCSAWDRENTEAFFGQGTRLTVV.

The V and J genes are TRBV18 and TRBJ1-3; possibly TRBD1 for D (5 bases). CDR1 is KGHSH and CDR2 is LQKENI in the germline V gene. The CDR3 contains 14 residues. The ends were cut back, 2 bases at V and 6 bases at J, with 11 bases in the middle. The CDR3 bases are TGTGCCAGCTCACCAATCGACAGAGAAAACACCATATATTTT. It codes for CASSPIDRENTIYF.

V is TRBV25-1 and J is TRBJ1-1; 8 nucleotides align to TRBD1. With 5 bases clipped from V and 3 bases from J, the junction kept 11 bases outside the gene matches. This CDR3 has 16 amino acids. CDR1 MGHDK and CDR2 SYGVNS come from the germline V gene. The CDR3 sequence: CASSKDRATLDTEAFF. The CDR3 nucleotides are TGTGCCAGCAGTAAGGACAGGGCAACTTTGGACACTGAAGCTTTCTTT.

The V call is TRBV6-1, the J call TRBJ2-5; D is ambiguous. The germline V gene encodes CDR1 MNHNS and CDR2 SASEGT. V gave up 4 bases and J gave up 4 bases, with 7 bases separating them. This CDR3 comprises 12 residues. CDR3 sequence reads: CASSVWLETQYF. The CDR3 DNA is TGTGCCAGCAGTGTTTGGTTAGAGACCCAGTACTTC.

The chain is built from TRBV18 and TRBJ1-1; weak D call: TRBD1 (5 bases). The length of the CDR3 is 16 residues. Germline-derived CDR1 and CDR2 are KGHSH and LQKENI. The V and J ends lost 3 bases and 2 bases respectively, with 16 bases between them. For the CDR3, the DNA is TGTGCCAGCTCACCCTTTACGATGACAGCAAACACTGAAGCTTTCTTT. Its translation is CASSPFTMTANTEAFF.

The chain couples TRBV4-1 to TRBJ2-7; the D gene is possibly TRBD2 (6 bases). The germline gives CDR1 MGHRA, CDR2 YSYEKL. The CDR3 length is 13 residues. The V end was cut by 3 bases, the J end by 0 bases, with 6 bases between. The CDR3 nucleotides are TGCGCCAGCAGCCAGCGGGGCTCCTACGAGCAGTACTTC. The encoded protein is CASSQRGSYEQYF.

CDR3 in amino acids: CAWSGTPQGGAFF. The CDR3 DNA reads as TGTGCCTGGAGTGGGACCCCCCAGGGGGGAGCTTTCTTT. The gene calls are TRBV30 and TRBJ1-1; 7 bases agree with TRBD1. CDR3 size: 13 residues. With 1 base clipped from V and 10 bases from J, the junction kept 9 bases outside the gene matches. Germline V lookup: CDR1 GTSNPN, CDR2 SVGIG (reference sequence). Looking up the rest from reference TRBV30 and TRBJ1-1 gives the full variable domain: SQTIHQWPATLVQPVGSPLSLECTVEGTSNPNLYWYRQAAGRGLQLLFYSVGIGQISSEVPQNLSASRPQDRQFILSSKKLLLSDSGFYLCAWSGTPQGGAFFGQGTRLTVV.

In its sample, this clone was seen a few times. The chain uses TRBV25-1 and TRBJ2-1; D not resolved. Per the germline V gene, CDR1 is MGHDK and CDR2 is SYGVNS. V was cut by 6 bases and J by 10 bases, with 7 bases left in between. This CDR3 is 10 amino acids long. Written as DNA, the CDR3 is TGTGCCAGCAGGGAAGGGGAGCAGTTCTTC. Amino acid sequence: CASREGEQFF. The full variable domain, rest sourced from reference TRBV25-1 and TRBJ2-1, is EADIYQTPRYLVIGTGKKITLECSQTMGHDKMYWYQQDPGMELHLIHYSYGVNSTEKGDLSSESTVSRIRTEHFPLTLESARPSHTSQYLCASREGEQFFGPGTRLTVL.

The CDR3 protein is CASSQEVAGSYNEQFF. In DNA form, the CDR3 reads TGTGCCAGCAGCCAAGAGGTCGCGGGTTCCTACAATGAGCAGTTCTTC. The J gene is TRBJ2-1, the V gene TRBV4-2; a possible D gene is TRBD2 (5 bases). V lost 0 bases, J lost 1 base, and 10 bases lay in between. This CDR3 comprises 16 residues. Germline V lookup: CDR1 LGHNA, CDR2 YNFKEQ.

There are a few counts of this clone. The chain combines TRBV10-3 with TRBJ1-5; TRBD1 is a possible D gene (5 bases). The V end was cut by 3 bases, the J end by 2 bases, with 8 bases between. Germline CDR1 is ENHRY and CDR2 is SYGVKD. This CDR3 has 14 residues. CDR3 amino acids: CAISDREGNQPQHF. CDR3 DNA sequence: TGTGCCATCAGTGACAGGGAGGGCAATCAGCCCCAGCATTTT.

This clone was detected only a few times. The rearrangement links TRBV6-6 to TRBJ1-5; no clear D. The CDR3 totals 14 residues. Germline V CDR1 and CDR2: MNHNY, SVGAGI (reference sequence). Trimming took off 2 bases at V and 2 bases at J, with 7 bases between the two ends. The CDR3 DNA reads as TGTGCCAGCAGTTACGCGTCCGGCAATCAGCCCCAGCATTTT. Residues: CASSYASGNQPQHF.

The rearrangement joins TRBV18 to TRBJ1-5; no definite D call. The V end was cut by 3 bases, the J end by 0 bases, with 15 bases between. Germline values: CDR1 KGHSH, CDR2 LQKENI. The CDR3 runs to 17 residues. CDR3 in amino acids: CASSPSDLTYSNQPQHF. The CDR3 nucleotides read TGTGCCAGCTCACCCTCGGACCTTACCTATAGCAATCAGCCCCAGCATTTT.

This sequence joins TRBV27 and TRBJ1-1; no reliable D call. The CDR3 has 14 residues. Trimming left V 1 base short and J 2 bases short, with 8 bases between. Looked up from germline, CDR1 is MNHEY and CDR2 is SMNVEV (reference sequence). CDR3 sequence: CASSLLGRNTEAFF. CDR3 in DNA: TGTGCCAGCAGTTTATTGGGTCGAAACACTGAAGCTTTCTTT.

J is TRBJ2-3 and V is TRBV30; D is undetermined. V dropped 1 base and J dropped 2 bases, with 13 bases sitting between them. Germline CDR1 reads GTSNPN; CDR2 reads SVGIG (reference sequence). The length of the CDR3 is 15 residues. CDR3 protein: CAWSATEDNTDTQYF. For the CDR3, the DNA is TGTGCCTGGAGTGCCACCGAGGATAACACAGATACGCAGTATTTT.

This rearrangement joins TRBV9 to TRBJ2-7; 11 nucleotides line up with TRBD2. Losses at the gene ends were 4 bases for V and 7 bases for J; bases not matched to a gene: 7. Germline values: CDR1 SGDLS, CDR2 YYNGEE. The CDR3 is 14 amino acids. CDR3 protein: CASSLSGRANEQYF. In nucleotides, the CDR3 is TGTGCCAGCAGCCTTAGCGGGAGGGCGAATGAGCAGTACTTC.

The V gene is TRBV5-1, the J gene TRBJ1-3, with D possibly TRBD1 on 5 matching bases. V lost 5 bases to trimming and J lost 0 bases, with 21 bases between them. Germline V lookup: CDR1 SGHRS, CDR2 YFSETQ. CDR3 length: 18 amino acids. The DNA of the CDR3 is TGCGCCAGCAGATACCAACCCGGGACGGTCAGCTCTGGAAACACCATATATTTT. Translating gives CASRYQPGTVSSGNTIYF.

The chain carries TRBV6-5 and TRBJ2-3; D possibly corresponds to TRBD1 (6 bases). The germline CDR1 and CDR2 sequences are MNHEY and SVGAGI. V was shortened by 8 bases and J by 3 bases, with 15 bases between the two germline ends. CDR3 length equals 14 residues. CDR3 sequence reads: CASHRTGRTDTQYF. DNA for the CDR3: TGTGCCAGCCATAGAACAGGGCGGACAGATACGCAGTATTTT.

This clone has more than one count but fewer than ten. CDR3 residues: CASSPYSNQPQHF. DNA for the CDR3: TGTGCCAGCAGTCCGTATAGCAATCAGCCCCAGCATTTT. The V and J genes are TRBV27 and TRBJ1-5; D call uncertain. The CDR3 consists of 13 residues. Trimming shortened V by 5 bases and J by 0 bases, and 5 bases separated the two germline ends. Germline V gene data show CDR1 as MNHEY and CDR2 as SMNVEV (reference sequence).

Regarding this clone: The same CDR3 arises from other DNA sequences in this sample as well. The chain is built from TRBV5-1 and TRBJ1-1, with unresolved D. Germline CDR1 SGHRS, CDR2 YFSETQ. CDR3 length: 14 amino acids. V lost 0 bases, J lost 5 bases, and 11 bases lay in between. The CDR3 DNA is TGCGCCAGCAGCTTGGCCCCGGGCGGGACTGAAGCTTTCTTT. This translates into CASSLAPGGTEAFF. The entire variable domain, with the rest obtained from reference TRBV5-1 and TRBJ1-1, is as follows: KAGVTQTPRYLIKTRGQQVTLSCSPISGHRSVSWYQQTPGQGLQFLFEYFSETQRNKGNFPGRFSGRQFSNSRSEMNVSTLELGDSALYLCASSLAPGGTEAFFGQGTRLTVV.

This clone is a singleton in its sample. J is TRBJ1-1 and V is TRBV7-6; 8 nucleotides agree with TRBD1. V shed 5 bases, J shed 4 bases, and the junction held 6 bases outside the gene matches. The germline gives CDR1 SGHVS, CDR2 FNYEAQ. This CDR3 has 14 amino acids. This chain's CDR3 is CASSAGGRGTEAFF. In DNA, the CDR3 is TGTGCCAGCAGCGCAGGGGGCAGGGGCACTGAAGCTTTCTTT.

In this sample, this clone turned up once. The rearrangement uses TRBV11-3 and TRBJ2-3; tentative D call: TRBD2 (6 bases). The CDR3 totals 18 residues. Per the germline V gene, CDR1 is SGHNT and CDR2 is YENEEA. Deletions cut 6 bases from V and 1 base from J, with 23 bases between. The CDR3 reads CASSLTPLADGGTDTQYF. The DNA for the CDR3 is TGTGCCAGCAGTTTAACACCCTTAGCGGATGGGGGCACAGATACGCAGTATTTT.

The rearrangement links TRBV30 to TRBJ1-5; no definite D call. The V gene's germline CDR1 is GTSNPN and CDR2 SVGIG (reference sequence). The CDR3 covers 14 residues. V was pared by 1 base and J by 0 bases, with 7 bases between. CDR3 sequence: CAWSGGLSNQPQHF. Here the CDR3 DNA reads TGTGCCTGGAGTGGTGGGCTTAGCAATCAGCCCCAGCATTTT.

This clone was recorded once. This rearrangement joins TRBV29-1 to TRBJ2-7; D remains ambiguous. V was clipped by 7 bases and J by 0 bases, with 13 bases between them. Per germline, CDR1 SQVTM and CDR2 ANQGSEA. This CDR3 region has 13 residues. This CDR3 is CSALTQSSYEQYF. The CDR3 DNA sequence: TGCAGCGCCTTAACTCAGAGCTCCTACGAGCAGTACTTC.

The chain couples TRBV30 to TRBJ1-1; no definite D call. Germline lookup yields CDR1 GTSNPN and CDR2 SVGIG (reference sequence). The CDR3 loop spans 15 amino acids. With 5 bases removed from V and 6 bases from J, the gap between germline ends came to 22 bases. CDR3 DNA sequence: TGTGCCTGGCGGCCCTCAACATTTAGCTTCGCTGAAGCTTTCTTT. It is translated as CAWRPSTFSFAEAFF.

The chain employs TRBV28 and TRBJ2-7; D unclear. Germline V gives CDR1 MDHEN, CDR2 SYDVKM. The CDR3 consists of 13 residues. V lost 4 bases and J 2 bases, leaving 9 bases between the germline ends. Here the CDR3 reads CASSSAPAYEQYF. The CDR3 nucleotides read TGTGCCAGCAGTTCGGCGCCTGCCTACGAGCAGTACTTC.

V is TRBV29-1 and J is TRBJ2-2, with D perhaps matching TRBD1 (6 bases). Germline V gene sequence: CDR1 SQVTM, CDR2 ANQGSEA. This CDR3 region has 13 residues. V was cut by 3 bases and J by 4 bases, with 9 bases left in between. DNA of the CDR3: TGCAGCGTTGAGTACAGGGCCACCGGGGAGCTGTTTTTT. It is translated as CSVEYRATGELFF.